This T cell receptor beta chain is from a study of OX40 agonist ivuxolimab in advanced cancers. The wider study: The patients got ivuxolimab, which is an agonistic anti-OX40 (CD134) antibody.

Method: immunoSEQ multiplex PCR; TCRdb's copy keeps in-frame clones and lacks some. The profile shows around 53,000 clones, about 86% of them singletons. This CDR3 region has 16 residues. The germline CDR1 and CDR2 sequences are PRHDT and FYEKMQ (reference sequence). Germline trimming cut 2 bases from V and 1 base from J; bases unmatched to any gene: 4. This receptor was obtained from an adult with an advanced solid tumor such as melanoma, head and neck, liver or kidney cancer. The sample in question was CD4+ or CD8+ T cells sorted from blood, obtained in a trial of the OX40 agonist ivuxolimab. The chain joins TRBV13 to TRBJ2-2; 7 bases are a match to TRBD2. CDR3 in DNA: TGTGCCAGCAGCTTAAAAGCGGGAATGAACACCGGGGAGCTGTTTTTT. Residues: CASSLKAGMNTGELFF.